Below, one TCR beta chain is given with its context. Its antigen is as yet unknown. This record comes from a study of cytomegalovirus exposure and HLA in healthy donors. Whereas donors were nominally healthy upon sampling, unrecorded immune exposures were probable. Study-wide points: The study dropped some indistinguishable V segments, TRBV6-2 and TRBV6-3 among them. The investigators catalogued 150 or so TCR beta chains as cytomegalovirus-associated.

CDR1 is MNHEY and CDR2 is SMNVEV in the germline V gene (reference sequence). This CDR3 has 13 amino acids. The V end lost 5 bases, the J end lost 4 bases, and 11 bases lay between the germline ends. The PCR ran on 60 Vbeta and 13 Jbeta primers. The data were produced by immunoSEQ multiplex PCR, yet TCRdb's version contains in-frame clones alone and is incomplete. The sample includes over 100,000 clones, approximately 87% of them seen just once. The chain recombines TRBV27 with TRBJ1-1, with no clear D. The specimen sequenced was PBMCs. The TCR was taken from a man aged 35 to 55 in good health and CMV-seronegative. CDR3 in amino acids: CASSTNGLTEAFF. The CDR3 DNA follows: TGTGCCAGCAGTACTAATGGCCTCACTGAAGCTTTCTTT.